What follows describes a single T cell receptor beta chain. Its antigen is as yet unknown. The V gene lost 4 bases and the J gene lost 5 bases, with 5 bases spanning the gap. The CDR3 consists of 12 residues. CDR1 and CDR2 (germline): MNHEY, SMNVEV (reference sequence). The data stem from a study of identifying expanded T cells in peripheral blood. Study-wide findings and caveats: Variance in clone template counts between approximately two-week samples significantly increased with total template count across all healthy donors.

Assay: immunoSEQ multiplex PCR; the TCRdb copy retains only in-frame clones and omits some. Of tens of thousands of clones in the sample, approximately 90% were seen once. The chain employs TRBV27 and TRBJ2-2; no clear D gene. The sample was blood. This clonotype originated in a person between 18 and 75 years old in good health. CDR3 protein: CASSSYTGELFF. CDR3 bases: TGTGCCAGCAGTTCCTATACCGGGGAGCTGTTTTTT.